This TCR beta chain was documented in a study of blood T cell repertoires in COVID-19 (dated by TCRdb to 2018 to 2021). About the full investigation: Collaborator samples came from the United States, Italy and Spain and covered acute and convalescent phases of COVID-19. The material from the prospective study consisted of cDNA or gDNA derived from T cells, B-cell-depleted T cells, or PBMCs. Deeply sampled blood TCRbeta repertoires from subjects exposed to, actively infected with, or recovered from COVID-19 were included in the dataset. The repertoires were released in a freely available public database intended as a resource for research on the immune response to SARS-CoV-2. Samples came from the ongoing ImmuneRACE study (first 160 participants) plus 1,254 subjects from 6 global collaborators. Nearly every sample came with metadata listing a de-identified subject ID, COVID-19 status, age in years and sex. Where HLA class I and class II types were available, the types were taken from metadata supplied by the sample provider, not from assay-based typing.

The junction carries 5 bases between V and J, which are trimmed by 3 bases and 5 bases respectively. The CDR3 goes from the cysteine to the phenylalanine over 12 residues. Of all the DNA, just the CDR3 is kept, 36 bases in frame from base 1. The immunoSEQ Assay, a bias-controlled multiplex PCR, was used to amplify TCRbeta CDR3 regions from genomic DNA. The study's processing was this. Nucleated cell counts per sample were estimated from amplification of reference gene primers within the assay. To quantify the absolute abundance of each unique TCRbeta CDR3 rearrangement, sequence reads were collapsed and filtered. For each sample, productive Simpson clonality was calculated as the square root of Simpson's diversity index across productive rearrangements. TCRdb carries this immuneACCESS record with in-frame sequences only. Its versions omit some clonotypes, under half of them owing to an unresolved V gene in the studies checked, with the rest unexplained. V, J and clone size are taken as reported in that table, and D and trimming were inferred from the DNA itself. The sample table holds 110,000 to 150,000 clones, of which just under 85% were seen once. 6.2% of the sample comes from the top ten.

This clone occurred once. Its antigen has not been determined. No much larger clonotype is one base removed from it; base qualities were not supplied. The paper as a whole reports these results and caveats: The amount of clinical and demographic metadata varied by source and participant and was provided uncurated.

Participants in the prospective study were aged about 18 to 89 years, lived in under 30 United States geographic areas, and enrolled through a virtual design. To assign participants to cohorts, the prospective study relied on clinical history that participants themselves reported in a screening survey and a study questionnaire. For ImmuneRACE Cohort 3, a participant was defined as recovered based on two consecutive negative NP/OP PCR tests, clearance by a healthcare professional, or resolution of symptoms. Each participant in the prospective study had whole blood, serum and a nasopharyngeal or oropharyngeal swab collected by mobile phlebotomists. Participants in the prospective study had the option to provide additional blood draws and questionnaires over an approximately 2-month period. Before DNA extraction, blood samples from the prospective study were shipped at room temperature or frozen.

The sequence links TRBV12-3 or TRBV12-4 to TRBJ2-4; confidence is insufficient to name the D gene. The sequencing sample was made of PBMCs or T cells enriched from blood (not recorded which). The receptor's source is a woman between 40 and 55 years old who had recovered from COVID-19. The nucleotide sequence is given as TGTGCCAGCAGTTTCGCGGAAAACATTCAGTACTTC. This translates into CASSFAENIQYF.